This note documents a single T cell receptor beta chain sequence. The CDR3 has 14 amino acids. In germline, CDR1 is MNHEY, CDR2 SMNVEV (reference sequence). V shed 6 bases and J shed 3 bases, with 14 bases lying between them. Responder cells labeled with CFSE (around 200,000) were co-plated with irradiated stimulator cells labeled with violet dye (around 200,000). Post-reaction sorting isolated proliferating CFSE-low CD3+CD4+ and CD3+CD8+ responders. The record originates from a study of graft-versus-host responses after intestinal transplantation. About the study: Tacrolimus and steroids were given for about 3 years to all recipients after anti-thymocyte globulin induction. Notes on the study in general: Elevated graft-versus-host to host-versus-graft clonal ratios in allografts were recorded for patients with graft-donor T cell macrochimerism. GvH clones appeared in recipient marrow, some first in ileum or blood.

Profiling relied on immunoSEQ multiplex PCR, and the TCRdb table lists in-frame clones only, not all of them. Here the sample spans about 21,000 clones, around 43% being singletons. Sequences were derived from alloreactive CD8+ T cells from a mixed lymphocyte reaction culture, sampled before intestinal transplant. Noted subset: CFSE-low proliferating T cells sorted from roughly six-day pre-transplant mixed lymphocyte reaction (GvH or HvG direction). The sequence came from a human patient who received an intestinal transplant. The chain recombines TRBV27 with TRBJ1-1; no clear D gene. The CDR3 DNA follows: TGTGCCAGCAGGCAACTCTCGGGCCACACTGAAGCTTTCTTT. Translated, it gives CASRQLSGHTEAFF.